Shown below are 23 T cell receptor beta chains from a single sample sequenced in a study of blood T cell repertoires in COVID-19. TCRdb keeps only in-frame clones here, not all; method: immunoSEQ multiplex PCR. The profile shows a few hundred thousand clones, approximately 91% of them singletons. Sample: peripheral blood. The source is a person aged 18 to 35 with COVID-19, enrolled during active disease.

This chain joins TRBV11-2 and TRBJ2-7; 8 bases are a match to TRBD1. The J segment lost 0 bases and the V segment lost 5 bases, leaving 9 bases of the junction unmatched. Germline loops: CDR1 SGHAT, CDR2 FQNNGV. This CDR3 comprises 16 residues. As DNA, the CDR3 is TGTGCCAGCAGCCTCGGGACAGGCCACTTCTCCTACGAGCAGTACTTC. This sequence encodes CASSLGTGHFSYEQYF.

CDR3 in amino acids: CASSTQGANEKLFF. The CDR3 DNA follows: TGTGCCAGCAGTACCCAAGGAGCTAATGAAAAACTGTTTTTT. V and J are TRBV6-5 and TRBJ1-4, with D hard to call. CDR3 length: 14 amino acids. The germline V and J ends were trimmed by 5 bases and 3 bases, with 10 bases remaining between them. Germline V gene data show CDR1 as MNHEY and CDR2 as SVGAGI.

V is TRBV6-5 and J is TRBJ2-3; the match to TRBD2 covers 9 bases. Germline V gene lookup returns CDR1 MNHEY and CDR2 SVGAGI. This CDR3 region has 14 residues. V gave up 10 bases and J gave up 6 bases; unmatched junction bases: 11. CDR3 in amino acids: CATLSGSLIDTQYF. CDR3 DNA: TGTGCCACTCTTAGCGGGAGTTTGATCGATACGCAGTATTTT.

The gene calls are TRBV29-1 and TRBJ1-4, with 7 bases aligning to TRBD1. The CDR3 extends over 11 amino acids. With V trimmed by 7 bases and J by 5 bases, 1 base remained unmatched. Germline CDR1 reads SQVTM; CDR2 reads ANQGSEA. CDR3: CSAQGNEKLFF. Here the CDR3 DNA reads TGCAGCGCACAGGGGAATGAAAAACTGTTTTTT. Full variable domain (outside the CDR3, taken from reference TRBV29-1 and TRBJ1-4): SAVISQKPSRDICQRGTSLTIQCQVDSQVTMMFWYRQQPGQSLTLIATANQGSEATYESGFVIDKFPISRPNLTFSTLTVSNMSPEDSSIYLCSAQGNEKLFFGSGTQLSVL.

The chain has TRBV5-1 and TRBJ2-3; no firm D call. Germline-derived CDR1 and CDR2 are SGHRS and YFSETQ. This CDR3 is built from 14 residues. The V end lost 0 bases, the J end lost 2 bases, and 7 bases lay between the germline ends. The CDR3 nucleotides are TGCGCCAGCAGCTTGGCTCGGTACACAGATACGCAGTATTTT. Translating gives CASSLARYTDTQYF.

The CDR3 DNA reads TGTGCCTGGAGTTCAAAACTAGCGGGGATCCCCGGGGAGCTGTTTTTT. Residues: CAWSSKLAGIPGELFF. The chain couples TRBV30 to TRBJ2-2; TRBD2 aligns across 10 bases. Germline CDR1 reads GTSNPN; CDR2 reads SVGIG (reference sequence). V lost 2 bases, J lost 6 bases, and 9 bases stayed unmatched. The CDR3 is 16 residues long.

The J gene is TRBJ1-5, the V gene TRBV7-6; possible D gene TRBD1, 5 bases. The CDR3 totals 17 residues. Germline CDR1 reads SGHVS; CDR2 reads FNYEAQ. V was shortened by 1 base and J by 3 bases, with 16 bases between the two germline ends. CDR3 DNA sequence: TGTGCCAGCAGCTTAGAGGGGCCCCTGGGTTTCAATCAGCCCCAGCATTTT. Translation gives CASSLEGPLGFNQPQHF. Drawing the rest from reference TRBV7-6 and TRBJ1-5, the complete variable domain is GAGVSQSPRYKVTKRGQDVALRCDPISGHVSLYWYRQALGQGPEFLTYFNYEAQQDKSGLPNDRFSAERPEGSISTLTIQRTEQRDSAMYRCASSLEGPLGFNQPQHFGDGTRLSIL.

The chain combines TRBV5-6 with TRBJ2-3, with 10 bases fitting TRBD1. The length of the CDR3 is 14 residues. J was trimmed by 3 bases and V by 4 bases; bases with no gene match: 2. Per the germline V gene, CDR1 is SGHDT and CDR2 is YYEEEE. CDR3 region: CASSPDRGTDTQYF. In DNA, the CDR3 is TGTGCCAGCAGCCCGGACAGGGGGACAGATACGCAGTATTTT. The full variable domain, rest sourced from reference TRBV5-6 and TRBJ2-3, is DAGVTQSPTHLIKTRGQQVTLRCSPKSGHDTVSWYQQALGQGPQFIFQYYEEEERQRGNFPDRFSGHQFPNYSSELNVNALLLGDSALYLCASSPDRGTDTQYFGPGTRLTVL.

This chain connects TRBV5-1 to TRBJ2-5, with no clear D. The germline V gene has CDR1 SGHRS and CDR2 YFSETQ. CDR3 length: 14 residues. V was pared by 0 bases and J by 1 base, with 7 bases between. The CDR3 nucleotides read TGCGCCAGCAGCTTGGCGGTTTTCCAAGAGACCCAGTACTTC. Amino acids: CASSLAVFQETQYF.

The V call is TRBV5-1, the J call TRBJ2-5, with 9 bases fitting TRBD1. The trim removed 4 bases at V and 5 bases at J, leaving 15 bases unmatched. In germline, CDR1 is SGHRS, CDR2 YFSETQ. The CDR3 extends over 17 amino acids. The CDR3 sequence is CASSPGRFGTGSETQYF. The CDR3 DNA sequence: TGCGCCAGCAGCCCTGGGAGGTTTGGGACAGGGAGCGAGACCCAGTACTTC.

This chain links TRBV4-3 with TRBJ2-1, with 7 bases identical to TRBD2. CDR1 and CDR2 (germline): LGHNA, YSLEER. The V gene end was trimmed by 1 base and the J gene end by 7 bases; junction bases not matched to a gene: 7. This CDR3 has 15 amino acids. CDR3 nucleotides: TGCGCCAGCAGCCAAGGCATGGGGCGGGAGAATGAGCAGTTCTTC. As protein: CASSQGMGRENEQFF.

This chain links TRBV24-1 with TRBJ1-5, with D unclear. Germline assignment: CDR1 KGHDR and CDR2 SFDVKD. The CDR3 runs 13 residues. V was pared by 3 bases and J by 4 bases, with 6 bases between. Here the CDR3 DNA reads TGTGCCACCAGTGATGGAGGAAATCAGCCCCAGCATTTT. It yields the protein CATSDGGNQPQHF.

The V gene is TRBV28, the J gene TRBJ2-7; D is unresolved. Deletions cut 3 bases from V and 3 bases from J, with 6 bases between. The CDR3 is made up of 12 amino acids. Germline CDR1 and CDR2: MDHEN and SYDVKM. DNA for the CDR3: TGTGCCAGCAGTTTTCCACTCTACGAGCAGTACTTC. Encoded protein: CASSFPLYEQYF.

This sequence joins TRBV20-1 and TRBJ1-2; perhaps TRBD1 as D (6 bases). V lost 6 bases and J lost 8, with 13 bases in between. Germline CDR1 is DFQATT and CDR2 is SNEGSKA (reference sequence). This CDR3 has 11 amino acids. In DNA form, the CDR3 reads TGCAGTGCGCGACAGGCCCCCGGCTACACCTTC. It translates to CSARQAPGYTF.

V gene TRBV6-1 combines with J gene TRBJ1-2, with D perhaps matching TRBD1 (5 bases). CDR3 length equals 14 residues. Germline V lookup: CDR1 MNHNS, CDR2 SASEGT. Trimming removed 1 base at V and 4 bases at J, with 10 bases between. In DNA, the CDR3 is TGTGCCAGCAGTGAAGAGTCCGGGGGCTATGGCTACACCTTC. This codes for CASSEESGGYGYTF.

The chain employs TRBV14 and TRBJ2-1; no definite D call. This CDR3 region has 13 residues. V was pared by 5 bases and J by 4 bases, with 9 bases between. The V gene's germline CDR1 is SGHDN and CDR2 FVKESK. The CDR3 nucleotides are TGTGCCAGCAGCGCTCGCGGTTACAATGAGCAGTTCTTC. This codes for CASSARGYNEQFF.

This sequence joins TRBV28 and TRBJ1-2; TRBD1 matches at 8 bases. The CDR3 sequence is 13 residues long. Germline V gives CDR1 MDHEN, CDR2 SYDVKM. The V and J ends lost 6 bases and 4 bases, in that order; junction bases with no gene match: 4. The CDR3 sequence: CASSSGQVYGYTF. The CDR3 coding sequence is TGTGCCAGCAGCTCGGGACAGGTCTATGGCTACACCTTC.

The chain is built from TRBV27 and TRBJ2-3; unclear D gene. The CDR3 runs 11 residues. Deletions cut 5 bases from V and 4 bases from J, with 4 bases between. The V gene's germline CDR1 is MNHEY and CDR2 SMNVEV (reference sequence). In DNA form, the CDR3 reads TGTGCCAGCAGTCCTCCAGATACGCAGTATTTT. Its protein product is CASSPPDTQYF.

This chain joins TRBV9 and TRBJ1-2; D is perhaps TRBD1 (5 bases). Between the trimmed V and J ends, which lost 3 bases and 4 bases, there was a span of 13 bases. The CDR3 spans 14 residues. Per germline, CDR1 SGDLS and CDR2 YYNGEE. CDR3 in amino acids: CASSGWDSSYGYTF. The CDR3 region has the DNA TGTGCCAGCAGCGGGTGGGACTCCAGCTATGGCTACACCTTC. The whole variable domain, remainder taken from reference TRBV9 and TRBJ1-2, is DSGVTQTPKHLITATGQRVTLRCSPRSGDLSVYWYQQSLDQGLQFLIQYYNGEERAKGNILERFSAQQFPDLHSELNLSSLELGDSALYFCASSGWDSSYGYTFGSGTRLTVV.

Turning to this clone: Other DNA variants within this sample encode the same CDR3. The J gene is TRBJ1-1, the V gene TRBV29-1; unclear D gene. The CDR3 totals 10 residues. V lost 7 bases and J lost 2, with 5 bases in between. In germline, CDR1 is SQVTM, CDR2 ANQGSEA. The CDR3 reads CSALNTEAFF. CDR3 coding DNA: TGCAGCGCGCTTAACACTGAAGCTTTCTTT.

V usage is TRBV5-4 and J usage is TRBJ2-1; perhaps TRBD1 as D (6 bases). The length of the CDR3 is 14 residues. Trimming shortened V by 7 bases and J by 6 bases, and 17 bases separated the two germline ends. CDR1 SGHNT and CDR2 YYREEE come from the germline V gene (reference sequence). The CDR3 sequence: CASFGRGIANEQFF. The CDR3, as DNA: TGTGCCAGCTTTGGCAGGGGAATCGCCAATGAGCAGTTCTTC.

The chain combines TRBV5-1 with TRBJ2-3, with D possibly being TRBD1 (6 bases). V shed 4 bases and J shed 3 bases, with 15 bases lying between them. Germline values: CDR1 SGHRS, CDR2 YFSETQ. This CDR3 is 15 amino acids long. CDR3 sequence (DNA): TGCGCCAGCAGCACAGGGTCCGCGATGACAGATACGCAGTATTTT. It yields the protein CASSTGSAMTDTQYF.

This chain links TRBV2 with TRBJ1-5; 8 positions agree with TRBD1. With 4 bases clipped from V and 9 bases from J, the junction kept 5 bases outside the gene matches. The CDR3 spans 13 residues. Germline V CDR1 and CDR2: SNHLY, FYNNEI. CDR3 sequence reads: CASSGQGRGPQHF. CDR3 coding DNA: TGTGCCAGCAGTGGACAGGGGAGAGGGCCCCAGCATTTT.